These T cell receptor beta chains were read from a single sample in a study of blood T cell repertoires in COVID-19. This table comes from immunoSEQ multiplex PCR, and its TCRdb copy is limited to in-frame clones, with some not included. There are 250,000 to 350,000 clones in the sample; 75% to 90% occur only once, and roughly 2.9% lies in the top ten. Sequenced input: peripheral blood. These receptors originate from a woman aged 25 to 39 with COVID-19, enrolled during active disease. The conserved cysteine and the conserved F or W are not part of the CDR3 here. A D gene is named only where the DNA matches it firmly. A row's size may be missing; if present it is once, few, many or a size class.

TRBV9	TRBD2	-	TRBJ2-1	ASSPGGGTSYNEQF
TRBV19	TRBD2	-	TRBJ2-7	ASRLAGGTYEQY
TRBV14	-	-	TRBJ1-2	ASSQSLGGYT
TRBV24-1	-	-	TRBJ1-1	ATSDGNTEAF
TRBV6-6	TRBD1	-	TRBJ1-4	ASSTGTGNEKLF
TRBV24-1	TRBD1	-	TRBJ2-1	ATSDSGTGGDEQF
TRBV19	-	-	TRBJ2-2	ASERLGDTGELF
TRBV19	-	-	TRBJ2-7	ASSMEDGSYEQY
TRBV6-6	TRBD2	-	TRBJ2-2	ASMGTSGTGELF
TRBV6-5	-	-	TRBJ1-1	ASSRGQNTEAF
TRBV24-1	-	-	TRBJ2-5	ATSDARETQY
TRBV2	TRBD1	-	TRBJ1-3	ASSPLGQLSSGNTIY
TRBV2	TRBD2	-	TRBJ2-7	ASSGGSGRNEQY
TRBV9	TRBD1	-	TRBJ2-7	ASSVGDRHYEQY
TRBV3-1/TRBV3-2	-	-	TRBJ1-6	ASRTSGTGDSPLH
TRBV27	-	few	TRBJ1-2	ASRPRQENYGYT
TRBV18	-	-	TRBJ1-1	ASSPRQGLKNTEAF
TRBV5-1	TRBD1	-	TRBJ1-2	ASSPEGAYGYT
TRBV28	TRBD1	-	TRBJ2-4	ASRTGTGVGENIQY
TRBV4-1	-	-	TRBJ1-1	ASSQKTTLLSEAF
TRBV6-2/TRBV6-3	TRBD1	-	TRBJ1-5	ASSYSGQGASQPQH
TRBV7-2	-	once	TRBJ2-7	ASSLVRSEQY
TRBV28	TRBD1	-	TRBJ1-2	ASRQTGQGFANYGYT
TRBV5-1	TRBD1	-	TRBJ2-7	ASSLGQASSYEQY
TRBV7-9	-	-	TRBJ1-1	ASRYEDSKNTEAF
TRBV5-4	TRBD1	-	TRBJ2-5	ASSPRDRGEETQY
TRBV7-8	-	-	TRBJ1-1	ASSFAGEAF
TRBV5-4	-	-	TRBJ1-1	ASSFVPENTEAF